The 9 T cell receptor beta chains below all came from one sample that was sequenced in a study of blood T cell repertoires in COVID-19. Assay used: immunoSEQ multiplex PCR; TCRdb lists only in-frame clones, some missing. The sample has about 190,000 clones; around 77% are singletons. Sequencing was carried out using peripheral blood. The receptors stem from a man aged 60 to 69 with active or convalescent COVID-19.

This sequence joins TRBV3-1 (or the pseudogene TRBV3-2) and TRBJ2-7; D ambiguous. This CDR3 region has 12 residues. Germline CDR1 and CDR2: LGHDT and YNNKEL (reference sequence). The V gene lost 3 bases and the J gene lost 3 bases, with 6 bases spanning the gap. Here the CDR3 reads CASSHTNYEQYF. CDR3 nucleotide sequence: TGTGCCAGCAGCCACACTAACTACGAGCAGTACTTC.

The CDR3 bases are TGCAGTGCTAGCCGCGACTGGGAGCAGTTCTTC. As protein: CSASRDWEQFF. V gene TRBV20-1 combines with J gene TRBJ2-1; D uncertain. Germline V CDR1 and CDR2: DFQATT, SNEGSKA (reference sequence). This CDR3 region has 11 residues. V was clipped by 3 bases and J by 10 bases, with 10 bases between them.

This clone was counted once. V usage is TRBV30 and J usage is TRBJ2-4, with D possibly matching TRBD2 (5 bases). CDR1 GTSNPN and CDR2 SVGIG come from the germline V gene (reference sequence). Deletions cut 0 bases from V and 7 bases from J, with 10 bases between. This CDR3 is built from 13 residues. Here the CDR3 DNA reads TGTGCCTGGAGTGTACGAGGGATGAACATTCAGTACTTC. Its protein product is CAWSVRGMNIQYF.

The chain couples TRBV2 to TRBJ2-3, with 11 positions matching TRBD2. Germline values: CDR1 SNHLY, CDR2 FYNNEI. The V gene end was trimmed by 7 bases and the J gene end by 6 bases; junction bases not matched to a gene: 3. The CDR3 is 13 residues long. CDR3: CASTGTSGDTQYF. CDR3 DNA: TGTGCCAGCACAGGGACTAGCGGCGATACGCAGTATTTT.

The V gene is TRBV10-3, the J gene TRBJ2-1; 7 bases agree with TRBD2. J gave up 6 bases and V 9 bases, and 14 bases lay outside the gene matches. This CDR3 contains 15 residues. Germline assignment: CDR1 ENHRY and CDR2 SYGVKD. CDR3 residues: CAMSWGGRGGNEQFF. The CDR3 nucleotides are TGTGCCATGTCGTGGGGCGGGAGAGGTGGCAATGAGCAGTTCTTC.

The chain recombines TRBV7-7 with TRBJ2-3; 10 bases align to TRBD1. Trimming took 5 bases from V and 4 from J; bases not matched to a gene: 12. CDR1 SSHAT and CDR2 FNYEAQ come from the germline V gene (reference sequence). The CDR3 runs 17 residues. The DNA of the CDR3 is TGTGCCAGCAGCCCCGGGACAGGGGAGGCCTCCGCAGATACGCAGTATTTT. Its translation is CASSPGTGEASADTQYF.

The chain is built from TRBV7-9 and TRBJ1-4; perhaps TRBD1 as D (5 bases). The germline V gene has CDR1 SEHNR and CDR2 FQNEAQ (reference sequence). The CDR3 sequence is 15 residues long. V lost 5 bases, J lost 7 bases, and 17 bases lay in between. CDR3 in amino acids: CASSHQQVSLEKLFF. The CDR3 DNA reads as TGTGCCAGCAGCCACCAACAGGTCTCACTTGAAAAACTGTTTTTT.

The V gene is TRBV2, the J gene TRBJ1-5; TRBD1 agrees at 8 bases. The trim removed 5 bases at V and 2 bases at J, leaving 5 bases unmatched. The CDR3 length is 15 residues. Germline lookup yields CDR1 SNHLY and CDR2 FYNNEI. CDR3 protein: CASSYDRGGNQPQHF. DNA of the CDR3: TGTGCCAGCAGTTATGACAGGGGAGGCAATCAGCCCCAGCATTTT.

The chain links TRBV6-2 or TRBV6-3 to TRBJ1-1; perhaps TRBD1 as D (6 bases). Trimming cost V 5 bases and J 2 bases, with 12 bases left between them. CDR1 is MNHEY and CDR2 is SVGEGT in the germline V gene. The CDR3 consists of 14 residues. CDR3 bases: TGTGCCAGCAGTCATCGACAGGTAAACACTGAAGCTTTCTTT. Its translation: CASSHRQVNTEAFF.